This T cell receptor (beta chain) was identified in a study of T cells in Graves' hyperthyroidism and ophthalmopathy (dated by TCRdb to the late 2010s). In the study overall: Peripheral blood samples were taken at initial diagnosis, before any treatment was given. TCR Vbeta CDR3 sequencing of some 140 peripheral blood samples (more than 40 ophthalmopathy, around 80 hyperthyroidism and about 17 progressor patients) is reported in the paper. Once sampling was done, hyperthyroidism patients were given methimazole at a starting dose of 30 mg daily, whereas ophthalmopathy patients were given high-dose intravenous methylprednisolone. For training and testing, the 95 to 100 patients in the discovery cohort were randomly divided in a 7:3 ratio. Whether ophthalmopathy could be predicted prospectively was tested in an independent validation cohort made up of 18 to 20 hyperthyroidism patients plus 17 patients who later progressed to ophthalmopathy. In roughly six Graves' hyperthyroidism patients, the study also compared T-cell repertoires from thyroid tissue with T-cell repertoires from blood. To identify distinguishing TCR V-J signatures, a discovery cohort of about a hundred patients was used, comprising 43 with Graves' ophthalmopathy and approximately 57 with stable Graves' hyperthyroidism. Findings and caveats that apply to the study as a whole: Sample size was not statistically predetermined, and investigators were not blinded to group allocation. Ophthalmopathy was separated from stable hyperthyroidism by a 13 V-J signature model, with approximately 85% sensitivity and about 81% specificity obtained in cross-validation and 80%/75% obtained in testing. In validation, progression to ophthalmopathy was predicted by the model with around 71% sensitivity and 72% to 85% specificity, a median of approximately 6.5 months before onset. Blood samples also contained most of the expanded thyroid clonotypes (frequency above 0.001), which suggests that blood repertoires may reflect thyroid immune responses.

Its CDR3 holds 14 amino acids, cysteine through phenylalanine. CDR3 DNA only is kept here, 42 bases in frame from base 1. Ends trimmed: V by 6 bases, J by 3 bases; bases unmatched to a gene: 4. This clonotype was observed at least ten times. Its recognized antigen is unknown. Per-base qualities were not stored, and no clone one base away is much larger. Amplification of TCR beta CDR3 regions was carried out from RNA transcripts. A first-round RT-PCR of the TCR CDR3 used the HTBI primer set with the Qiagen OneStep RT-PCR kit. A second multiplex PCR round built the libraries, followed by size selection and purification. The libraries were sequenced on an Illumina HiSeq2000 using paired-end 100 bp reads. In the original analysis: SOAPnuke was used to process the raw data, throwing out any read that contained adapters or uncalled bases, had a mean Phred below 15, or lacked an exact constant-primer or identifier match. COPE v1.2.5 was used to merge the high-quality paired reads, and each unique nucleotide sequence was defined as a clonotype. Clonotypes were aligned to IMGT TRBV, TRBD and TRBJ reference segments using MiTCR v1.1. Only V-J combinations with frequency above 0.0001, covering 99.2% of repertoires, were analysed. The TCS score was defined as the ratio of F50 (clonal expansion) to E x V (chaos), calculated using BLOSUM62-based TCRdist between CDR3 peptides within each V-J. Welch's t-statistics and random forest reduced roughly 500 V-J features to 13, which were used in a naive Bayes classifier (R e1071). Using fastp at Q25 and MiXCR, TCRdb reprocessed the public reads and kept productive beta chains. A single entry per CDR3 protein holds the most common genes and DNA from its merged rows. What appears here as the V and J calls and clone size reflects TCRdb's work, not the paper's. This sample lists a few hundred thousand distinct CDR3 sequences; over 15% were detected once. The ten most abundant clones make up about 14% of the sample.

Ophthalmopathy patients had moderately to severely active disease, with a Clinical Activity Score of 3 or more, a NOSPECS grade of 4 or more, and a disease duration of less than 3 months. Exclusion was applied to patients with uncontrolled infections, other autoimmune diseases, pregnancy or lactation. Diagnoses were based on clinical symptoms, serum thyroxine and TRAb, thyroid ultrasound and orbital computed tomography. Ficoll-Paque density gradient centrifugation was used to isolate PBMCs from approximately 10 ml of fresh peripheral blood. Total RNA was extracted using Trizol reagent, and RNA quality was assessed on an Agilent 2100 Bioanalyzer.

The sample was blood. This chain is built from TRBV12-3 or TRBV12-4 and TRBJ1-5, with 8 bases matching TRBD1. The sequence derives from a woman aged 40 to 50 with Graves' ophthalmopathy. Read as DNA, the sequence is TGTGCCAGCAGGATGACAGGGGACAATCAGCCCCAGCATTTT. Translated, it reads CASRMTGDNQPQHF.